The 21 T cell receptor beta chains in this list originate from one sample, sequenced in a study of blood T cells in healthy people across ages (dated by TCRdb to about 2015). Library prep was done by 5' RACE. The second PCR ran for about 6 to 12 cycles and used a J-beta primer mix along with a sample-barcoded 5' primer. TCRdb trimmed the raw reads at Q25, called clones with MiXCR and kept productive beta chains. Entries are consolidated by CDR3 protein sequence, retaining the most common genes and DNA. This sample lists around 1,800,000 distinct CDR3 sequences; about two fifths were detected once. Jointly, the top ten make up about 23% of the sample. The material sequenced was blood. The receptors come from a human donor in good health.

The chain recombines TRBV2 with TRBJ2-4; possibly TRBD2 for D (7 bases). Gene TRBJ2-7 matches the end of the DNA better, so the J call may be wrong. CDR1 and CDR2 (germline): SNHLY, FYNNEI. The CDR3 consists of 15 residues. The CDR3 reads CASSEALRGAVEQYF. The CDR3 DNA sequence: TGTGCCAGCAGTGAAGCGCTTCGGGGGGCGGTCGAGCAGTACTTC.

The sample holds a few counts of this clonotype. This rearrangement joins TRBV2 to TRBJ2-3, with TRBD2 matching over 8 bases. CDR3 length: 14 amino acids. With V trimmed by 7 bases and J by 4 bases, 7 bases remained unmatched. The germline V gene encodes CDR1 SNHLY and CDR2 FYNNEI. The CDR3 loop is CASKVAGYADTQYF. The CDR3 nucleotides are TGTGCCAGCAAAGTAGCGGGGTACGCAGATACGCAGTATTTT.

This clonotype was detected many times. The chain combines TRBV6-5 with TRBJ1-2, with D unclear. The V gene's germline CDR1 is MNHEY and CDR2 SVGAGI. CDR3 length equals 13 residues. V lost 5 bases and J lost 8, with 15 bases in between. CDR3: CASSNEGPRGYTF. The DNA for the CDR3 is TGTGCCAGCAGTAATGAGGGCCCGCGGGGCTACACCTTC.

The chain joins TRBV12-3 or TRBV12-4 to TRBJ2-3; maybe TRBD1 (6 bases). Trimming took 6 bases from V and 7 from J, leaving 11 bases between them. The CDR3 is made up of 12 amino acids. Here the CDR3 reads CASRNRGYTQYF. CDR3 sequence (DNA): TGTGCCAGCAGGAATAGGGGGTATACGCAGTATTTT.

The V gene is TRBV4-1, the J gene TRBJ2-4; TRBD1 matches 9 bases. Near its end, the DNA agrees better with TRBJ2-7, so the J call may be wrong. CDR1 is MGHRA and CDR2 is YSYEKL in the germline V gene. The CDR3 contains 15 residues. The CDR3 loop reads CASSQIHRGPYEQYF. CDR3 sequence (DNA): TGCGCCAGCAGCCAAATTCACAGGGGGCCGTACGAGCAGTACTTC.

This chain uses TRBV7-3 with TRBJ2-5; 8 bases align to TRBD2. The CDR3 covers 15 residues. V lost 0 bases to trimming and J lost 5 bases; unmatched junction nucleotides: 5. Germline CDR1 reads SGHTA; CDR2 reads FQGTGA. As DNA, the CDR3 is TGTGCCAGCAGCTTAACCCGGGGGGGCATCGAGACCCAGTACTTC. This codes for CASSLTRGGIETQYF.

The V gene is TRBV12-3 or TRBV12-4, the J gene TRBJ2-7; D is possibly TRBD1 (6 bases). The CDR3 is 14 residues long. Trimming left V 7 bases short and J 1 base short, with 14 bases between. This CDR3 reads CASKSRGQSYEQYF. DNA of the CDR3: TGTGCCAGCAAAAGCCGGGGACAATCCTACGAGCAGTACTTC.

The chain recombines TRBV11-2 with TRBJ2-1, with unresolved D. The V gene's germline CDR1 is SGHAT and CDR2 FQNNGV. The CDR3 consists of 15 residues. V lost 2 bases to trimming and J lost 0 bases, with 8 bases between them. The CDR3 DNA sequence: TGTGCCAGCAGCTTATTTAGTGGCTCCTACAATGAGCAGTTCTTC. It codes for CASSLFSGSYNEQFF.

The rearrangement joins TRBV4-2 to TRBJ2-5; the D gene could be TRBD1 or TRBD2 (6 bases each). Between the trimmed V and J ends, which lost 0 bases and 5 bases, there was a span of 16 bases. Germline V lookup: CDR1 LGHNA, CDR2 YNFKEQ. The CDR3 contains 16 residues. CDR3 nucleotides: TGTGCCAGCAGCCAAGATATGAGGGGGGCCTGGGAGACCCAGTACTTC. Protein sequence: CASSQDMRGAWETQYF.

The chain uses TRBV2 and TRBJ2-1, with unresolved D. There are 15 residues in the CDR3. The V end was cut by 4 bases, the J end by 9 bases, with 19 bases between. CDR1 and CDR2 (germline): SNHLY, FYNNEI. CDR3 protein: CASSAQALLYGEQFF. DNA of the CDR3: TGTGCCAGCAGTGCTCAGGCTTTACTTTACGGTGAGCAGTTCTTC.

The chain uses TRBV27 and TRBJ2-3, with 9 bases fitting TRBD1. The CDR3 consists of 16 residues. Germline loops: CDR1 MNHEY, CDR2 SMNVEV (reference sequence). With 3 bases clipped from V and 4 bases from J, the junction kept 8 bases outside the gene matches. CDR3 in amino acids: CASSFVGTGIADTQYF. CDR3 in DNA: TGTGCCAGCAGTTTCGTAGGGACAGGGATCGCAGATACGCAGTATTTT.

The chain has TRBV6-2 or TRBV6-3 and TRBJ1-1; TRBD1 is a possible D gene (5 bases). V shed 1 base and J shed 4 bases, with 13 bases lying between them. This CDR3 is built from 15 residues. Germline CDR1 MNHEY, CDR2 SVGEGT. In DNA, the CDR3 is TGTGCCAGCAGTTACTTCCTCTGGAGGGGCACTGAAGCTTTCTTT. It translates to CASSYFLWRGTEAFF.

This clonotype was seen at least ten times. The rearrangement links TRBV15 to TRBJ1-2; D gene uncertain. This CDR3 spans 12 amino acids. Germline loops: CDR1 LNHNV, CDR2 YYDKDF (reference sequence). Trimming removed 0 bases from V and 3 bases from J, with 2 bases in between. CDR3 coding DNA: TGTGCCACCAGCAGAGACCACTATGGCTACACCTTC. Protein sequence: CATSRDHYGYTF.

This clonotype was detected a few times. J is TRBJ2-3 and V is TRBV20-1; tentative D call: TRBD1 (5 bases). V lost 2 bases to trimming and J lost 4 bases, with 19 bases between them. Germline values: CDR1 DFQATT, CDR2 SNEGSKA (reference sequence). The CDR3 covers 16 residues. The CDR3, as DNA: TGCAGTGCTAGACTCCCTTGGTCAGGGAACGCAGATACGCAGTATTTT. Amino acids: CSARLPWSGNADTQYF.

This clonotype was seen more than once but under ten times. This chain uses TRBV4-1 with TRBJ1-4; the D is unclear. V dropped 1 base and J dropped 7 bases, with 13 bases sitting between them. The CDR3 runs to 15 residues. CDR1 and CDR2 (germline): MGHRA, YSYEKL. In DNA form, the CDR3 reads TGCGCCAGCAGCCAAGCGGATGGACGGTTTGAAAAACTGTTTTTT. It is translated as CASSQADGRFEKLFF.

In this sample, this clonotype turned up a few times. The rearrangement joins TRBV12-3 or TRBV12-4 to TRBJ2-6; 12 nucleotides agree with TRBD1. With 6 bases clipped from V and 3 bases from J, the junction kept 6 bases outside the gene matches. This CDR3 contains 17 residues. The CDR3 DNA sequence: TGTGCCAGCAGGACCGGGACAGGGGGCAGTGGGGCCAACGTCCTGACTTTC. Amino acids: CASRTGTGGSGANVLTF.

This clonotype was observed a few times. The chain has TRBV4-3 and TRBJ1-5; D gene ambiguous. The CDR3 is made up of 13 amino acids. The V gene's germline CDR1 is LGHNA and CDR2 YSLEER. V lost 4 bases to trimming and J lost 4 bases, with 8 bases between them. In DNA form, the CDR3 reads TGCGCCAGCAGCCCCACGATTAATCAGCCCCAGCATTTT. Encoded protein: CASSPTINQPQHF.

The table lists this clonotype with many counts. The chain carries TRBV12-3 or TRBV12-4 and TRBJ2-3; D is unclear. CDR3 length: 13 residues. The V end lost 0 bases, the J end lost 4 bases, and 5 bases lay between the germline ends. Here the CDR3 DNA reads TGTGCCAGCAGTTTAGCGAACGCAGATACGCAGTATTTT. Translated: CASSLANADTQYF.

CDR3 sequence (DNA): TGTGCCAGCAGGGCCAGCAGGGTCATCAACATTCCTAATGAAAAACTGTTTTTT. It codes for CASRASRVINIPNEKLFF. The rearrangement joins TRBV2 to TRBJ1-4; D possibly corresponds to TRBD1 (5 bases). Trimming shortened V by 6 bases and J by 3 bases, and 23 bases separated the two germline ends. CDR1 is SNHLY, CDR2 FYNNEI, per germline. The CDR3 loop spans 18 amino acids.

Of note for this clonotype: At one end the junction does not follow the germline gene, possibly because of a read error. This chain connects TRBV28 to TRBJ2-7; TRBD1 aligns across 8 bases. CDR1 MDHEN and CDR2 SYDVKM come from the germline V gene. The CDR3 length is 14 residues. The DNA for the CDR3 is TGTGCCAGCAGTTTAAACAGGGGGTACTACGGGCAGTACTTC. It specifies CASSLNRGYYGQYF. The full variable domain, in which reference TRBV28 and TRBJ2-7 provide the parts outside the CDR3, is DVKVTQSSRYLVKRTGEKVFLECVQDMDHENMFWYRQDPGLGLRLIYFSYDVKMKEKGDIPEGYSVSREKKERFSLILESASTNQTSMYLCASSLNRGYYGQYFGPGTRLTVT.

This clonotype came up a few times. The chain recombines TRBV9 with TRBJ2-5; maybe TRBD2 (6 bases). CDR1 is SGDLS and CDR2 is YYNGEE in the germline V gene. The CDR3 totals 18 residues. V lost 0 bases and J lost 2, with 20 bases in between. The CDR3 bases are TGTGCCAGCAGCGTAGCTAGTACCGGGGGACCTTCTCAAGAGACCCAGTACTTC. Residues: CASSVASTGGPSQETQYF.